The source of this TCR beta chain is a study of blood T cells in healthy people across ages. Study summary: T cells yielded about one barcoded beta molecule per two cells through template switching.

PCR was performed a second time for roughly 7 to 12 cycles using a sample-barcoded 5' primer and a J-beta primer mix. Each CDR3 protein is one row after TCRdb ran MiXCR on the 5' RACE reads. The sample holds over 1,500,000 distinct CDR3 sequences; around half are singletons and the top ten take about 2.1%. The CDR3 totals 14 residues. V lost 5 bases and J 2 bases, leaving 12 bases between the germline ends. Germline-derived CDR1 and CDR2 are PRHDT and FYEKMQ (reference sequence). This clonotype showed up just a few times. V gene TRBV13 combines with J gene TRBJ2-5; TRBD1 or TRBD2 may be the D gene (5 bases each). The sample was blood. The source of this sequence is a woman aged 40-49 years in good health. The CDR3 coding sequence is TGTGCCAGCAGCCCCGTCGGGGCTCAAGAGACCCAGTACTTC. It is translated as CASSPVGAQETQYF.